The clone carrying this T cell receptor beta chain occurred a few times. Its antigen is undetermined. Everyone who donated was a healthy bone marrow donor. Trimming pared 4 bases from V and 2 bases from J, leaving 15 bases between. Germline CDR1 reads MDHEN; CDR2 reads SYDVKM. This CDR3 spans 16 amino acids. The sample belongs to a study of cytomegalovirus exposure and HLA in healthy donors. PCR amplification relied on 60 Vbeta primers (plus 13 Jbeta primers). TCRdb's table, derived via immunoSEQ multiplex PCR, lists solely in-frame clones and lacks some. This table has around 150,000 clones, about 80% appearing once. Study outcomes and limitations: Using a false discovery rate of 0.05, a later analysis showed that roughly 16,000 TCR beta sequences were associated with HLA alleles. Donors were assumed by presence/absence analyses to have roughly uniform sequencing depth.

The sequence derives from a young man in good health and CMV-seropositive. This rearrangement joins TRBV28 to TRBJ1-5; TRBD1 is a possible D gene (6 bases). Sequenced input: PBMCs. Here the CDR3 DNA reads TGTGCCAGCAGTTCCTGGTCCAGGGGCCGCAATCAGCCCCAGCATTTT. It yields the protein CASSSWSRGRNQPQHF. The variable domain in full, completed from reference TRBV28 and TRBJ1-5, reads DVKVTQSSRYLVKRTGEKVFLECVQDMDHENMFWYRQDPGLGLRLIYFSYDVKMKEKGDIPEGYSVSREKKERFSLILESASTNQTSMYLCASSSWSRGRNQPQHFGDGTRLSIL.